Below, 16 T cell receptor beta chains from the same sample are listed, as sequenced in a study of spatial heterogeneity in lung cancer. Time point here: sample taken at primary tumor resection. TCRdb redid the calling of the 5' RACE reads with MiXCR, one entry per CDR3 protein. The sample has tens of thousands of distinct CDR3 sequences; approximately 5% are singletons. The specimen was PBMCs, collected at surgery. These receptors all stem from a male donor with early-stage non-small cell lung cancer.

This clonotype was detected ten times or more. One junction end disagrees with the germline gene, perhaps due to a read error. This rearrangement joins TRBV20-1 to TRBJ1-1; a weak D match, TRBD1 (6 bases). The CDR3 totals 12 residues. CDR1 and CDR2 (germline): DFQATT, SNEGSKA (reference sequence). This CDR3 is CSARGGNTEAFF. CDR3 in DNA: TGCAGTGCCAGAGGGGGGAACACTGAAGCTTTCTTT.

The DNA of the CDR3 is TGTGCCAGCAGTCCTACAACCACGAATGTGGGGGAGCAGTACTTC. This codes for CASSPTTTNVGEQYF. V is TRBV6-2 or TRBV6-3 and J is TRBJ2-7; D uncertain. Germline CDR1 and CDR2: MNHEY and SVGEGT. The CDR3 runs 15 residues. The V gene lost 5 bases and the J gene lost 7 bases, with 21 bases spanning the gap.

This clonotype was counted ten times or more. The V and J genes are TRBV5-1 and TRBJ2-2; TRBD1 agrees at 7 bases. Germline lookup yields CDR1 SGHRS and CDR2 YFSETQ. V shed 0 bases and J 5 bases; nucleotides not matched to a gene: 4. This CDR3 region has 15 residues. CDR3 nucleotides: TGCGCCAGCAGCTTGGTATTACAGGGGACCGGGGAGCTGTTTTTT. Its translation is CASSLVLQGTGELFF.

This clonotype occurred many times. The rearrangement uses TRBV5-1 and TRBJ2-1; D is possibly TRBD2 (5 bases). Germline V gene lookup returns CDR1 SGHRS and CDR2 YFSETQ. CDR3 length equals 15 residues. Between the trimmed V and J ends, which lost 0 bases and 0 bases, there was a span of 7 bases. CDR3 in amino acids: CASSLGSGSYNEQFF. As DNA, the CDR3 is TGCGCCAGCAGCTTGGGGAGCGGCTCCTACAATGAGCAGTTCTTC.

This clonotype was seen ten or more times. The CDR3 nucleotides are TGTGCCGTCGGCCAGGTTCGGGGCGGGGAGCTGTTTTTT. Protein product: CAVGQVRGGELFF. V gene TRBV7-9 combines with J gene TRBJ2-2, with a possible D match to TRBD2 (5 bases). V lost 11 bases and J lost 7, with 17 bases in between. The CDR3 is 13 residues long. Germline values: CDR1 SEHNR, CDR2 FQNEAQ (reference sequence).

This clonotype was recorded at least ten times. The genes are TRBV7-6 and TRBJ2-5, with 8 bases lining up with TRBD1. The V segment lost 4 bases and the J segment 5 bases; nucleotides outside the gene matches: 18. CDR1 and CDR2 (germline): SGHVS, FNYEAQ. The CDR3 contains 18 residues. CDR3 DNA sequence: TGTGCCAGCAGCTCCGGAGGGGCAGGGGGCCTGATTGAGGAGACCCAGTACTTC. This codes for CASSSGGAGGLIEETQYF.

The table lists this clonotype with many counts. This chain connects TRBV9 to TRBJ1-2; no reliable D call. Per the germline V gene, CDR1 is SGDLS and CDR2 is YYNGEE. This CDR3 comprises 15 residues. V was pared by 2 bases and J by 2 bases, with 13 bases between. CDR3 loop: CASSVYSSPNYGYTF. The CDR3 coding sequence is TGTGCCAGCAGCGTGTACAGCTCTCCCAACTATGGCTACACCTTC. The variable domain in full, completed from reference TRBV9 and TRBJ1-2, reads DSGVTQTPKHLITATGQRVTLRCSPRSGDLSVYWYQQSLDQGLQFLIQYYNGEERAKGNILERFSAQQFPDLHSELNLSSLELGDSALYFCASSVYSSPNYGYTFGSGTRLTVV.

This clonotype was seen repeatedly, ten times or more. The chain has TRBV20-1 and TRBJ2-5, with 7 bases matching TRBD2. With 1 base clipped from V and 2 bases from J, the junction kept 10 bases outside the gene matches. Germline-derived CDR1 and CDR2 are DFQATT and SNEGSKA (reference sequence). This CDR3 region has 16 residues. The CDR3 region has the DNA TGCAGTGCTAGAGGGGGCGGGAGAGGGCGGCAAGAGACCCAGTACTTC. Protein: CSARGGGRGRQETQYF.

This clonotype was seen ten or more times. CDR3: CSARDSPYGGNEAFF. The CDR3, as DNA: TGCAGTGCTAGAGATAGTCCATATGGGGGGAATGAAGCTTTCTTT. The chain couples TRBV20-1 to TRBJ1-1, with a weak D call TRBD1 (5 bases). The CDR3 has 15 amino acids. V was clipped by 0 bases and J by 7 bases, with 18 bases between them. Germline assignment: CDR1 DFQATT and CDR2 SNEGSKA (reference sequence).

This clonotype showed up many times. The chain has TRBV5-4 and TRBJ2-2; 7 bases are a match to TRBD2. V lost 3 bases to trimming and J lost 5 bases; unmatched junction nucleotides: 10. In germline, CDR1 is SGHNT, CDR2 YYREEE (reference sequence). This CDR3 spans 16 amino acids. CDR3 sequence: CASSSGLGGRTGELFF. The CDR3 nucleotides are TGTGCCAGCAGCTCCGGACTAGGAGGGAGAACCGGGGAGCTGTTTTTT.

This clonotype was seen many times. The chain couples TRBV7-6 to TRBJ2-3, with D unresolved. This CDR3 contains 15 residues. Per germline, CDR1 SGHVS and CDR2 FNYEAQ. V lost 4 bases to trimming and J lost 1 base, with 12 bases between them. CDR3 residues: CASSSFLGRTDTQYF. The CDR3 DNA reads TGTGCCAGCAGCTCATTCCTGGGTCGCACAGATACGCAGTATTTT.

Note on this clonotype: This may be a read error, as it is one base from a much larger clone. This chain uses TRBV7-9 with TRBJ1-1, with D possibly being TRBD1 (6 bases). Looked up from germline, CDR1 is SEHNR and CDR2 is FQNEAQ (reference sequence). The CDR3 has 13 amino acids. Here the CDR3 reads CGSSWGQNTEAFF. In nucleotides, the CDR3 is TGTGGCAGCAGCTGGGGACAGAACACTGAAGCTTTCTTT.

This clonotype was observed at least ten times. The chain links TRBV3-1 to TRBJ2-2; D perhaps matches TRBD2 (6 bases). The length of the CDR3 is 15 residues. CDR1 and CDR2 (germline): LGHDT, YNNKEL (reference sequence). The V gene lost 5 bases and the J gene lost 4 bases, with 14 bases spanning the gap. The CDR3 DNA is TGTGCCAGCAGCTTAGCGGCAAGGAGCACCGGGGAGCTGTTTTTT. Protein product: CASSLAARSTGELFF.

This clonotype was picked up many times. The chain recombines TRBV6-2 or TRBV6-3 with TRBJ1-2; tentative D call: TRBD1 (5 bases). The CDR3 is 15 amino acids. Trimming removed 3 bases at V and 1 base at J, with 12 bases between. CDR1 is MNHEY and CDR2 is SVGEGT in the germline V gene. The CDR3 DNA reads TGTGCCAGCAGTTATCAGGGAAGAGTTAACTATGGCTACACCTTC. This sequence encodes CASSYQGRVNYGYTF.

The sample holds many counts of this clonotype. The rearrangement joins TRBV7-2 to TRBJ1-3, with a tentative D call TRBD1 (6 bases). Trimming pared 5 bases from V and 0 bases from J, leaving 14 bases between. Germline V gene data show CDR1 as SGHTA and CDR2 as FQGNSA. The CDR3 spans 16 residues. DNA for the CDR3: TGTGCCAGCAGCCTTCCCGGAGGGGGCTCTGGAAACACCATATATTTT. It translates to CASSLPGGGSGNTIYF.

This clonotype was seen repeatedly, ten times or more. The J gene is TRBJ2-6, the V gene TRBV20-1; 8 bases match TRBD2. Germline trimming cut 5 bases from V and 2 bases from J; bases unmatched to any gene: 17. The length of the CDR3 is 19 residues. CDR1 is DFQATT and CDR2 is SNEGSKA in the germline V gene (reference sequence). For the CDR3, the DNA is TGCAGTGCTCCTCTCACTAGCGGCCCCCAAAAGGCTGGGGCCAACGTCCTGACTTTC. This sequence encodes CSAPLTSGPQKAGANVLTF.